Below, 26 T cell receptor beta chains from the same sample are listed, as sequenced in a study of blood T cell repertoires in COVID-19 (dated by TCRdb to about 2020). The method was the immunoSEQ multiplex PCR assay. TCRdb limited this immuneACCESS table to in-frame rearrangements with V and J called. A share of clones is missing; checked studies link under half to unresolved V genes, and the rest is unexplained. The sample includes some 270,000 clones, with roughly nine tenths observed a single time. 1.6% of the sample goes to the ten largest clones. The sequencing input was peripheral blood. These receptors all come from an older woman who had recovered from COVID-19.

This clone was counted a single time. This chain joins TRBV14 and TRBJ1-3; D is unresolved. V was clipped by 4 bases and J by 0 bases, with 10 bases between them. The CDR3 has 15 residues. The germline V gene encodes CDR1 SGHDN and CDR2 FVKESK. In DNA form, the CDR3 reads TGTGCCAGCAGCCGTGGCGGATACTCTGGAAACACCATATATTTT. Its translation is CASSRGGYSGNTIYF.

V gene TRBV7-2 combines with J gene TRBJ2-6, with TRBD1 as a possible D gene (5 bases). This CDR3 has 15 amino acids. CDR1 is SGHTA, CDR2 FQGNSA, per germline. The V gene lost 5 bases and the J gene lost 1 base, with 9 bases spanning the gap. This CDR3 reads CASSVYRSGANVLTF. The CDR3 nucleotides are TGTGCCAGCAGCGTCTACAGGTCTGGGGCCAACGTCCTGACTTTC.

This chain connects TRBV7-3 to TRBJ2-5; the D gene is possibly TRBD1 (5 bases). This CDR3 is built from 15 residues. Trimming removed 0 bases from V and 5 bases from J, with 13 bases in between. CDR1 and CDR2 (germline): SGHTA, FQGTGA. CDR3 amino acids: CASSLTGLEGETQYF. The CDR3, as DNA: TGTGCCAGCAGCTTAACGGGGCTCGAAGGGGAGACCCAGTACTTC.

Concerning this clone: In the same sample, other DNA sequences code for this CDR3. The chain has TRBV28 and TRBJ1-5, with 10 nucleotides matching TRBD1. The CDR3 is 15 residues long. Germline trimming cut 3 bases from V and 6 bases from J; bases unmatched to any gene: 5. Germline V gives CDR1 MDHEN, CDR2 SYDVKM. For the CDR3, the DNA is TGTGCCAGCAGTTTCGGGACAGGGGAAGGTCAGCCCCAGCATTTT. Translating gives CASSFGTGEGQPQHF.

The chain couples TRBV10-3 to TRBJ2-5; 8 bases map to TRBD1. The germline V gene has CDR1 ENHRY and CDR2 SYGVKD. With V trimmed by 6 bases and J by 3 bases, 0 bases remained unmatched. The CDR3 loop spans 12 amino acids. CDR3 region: CAIRTGEETQYF. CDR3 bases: TGTGCCATCAGGACAGGGGAAGAGACCCAGTACTTC.

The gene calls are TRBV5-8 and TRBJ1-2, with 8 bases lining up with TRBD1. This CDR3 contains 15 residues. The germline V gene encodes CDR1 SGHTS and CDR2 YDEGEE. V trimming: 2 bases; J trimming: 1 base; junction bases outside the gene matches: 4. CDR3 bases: TGTGCCAGCAGCTTCCGGACAGGGAGTAACTATGGCTACACCTTC. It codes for CASSFRTGSNYGYTF.

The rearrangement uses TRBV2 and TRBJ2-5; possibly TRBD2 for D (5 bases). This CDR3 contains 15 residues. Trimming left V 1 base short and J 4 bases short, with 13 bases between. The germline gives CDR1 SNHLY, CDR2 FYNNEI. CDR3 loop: CASSEGGARPETQYF. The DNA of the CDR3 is TGTGCCAGCAGTGAAGGGGGAGCCCGTCCAGAGACCCAGTACTTC. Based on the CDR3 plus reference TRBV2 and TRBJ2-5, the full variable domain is EPEVTQTPSHQVTQMGQEVILRCVPISNHLYFYWYRQILGQKVEFLVSFYNNEISEKSEIFDDQFSVERPDGSNFTLKIRSTKLEDSAMYFCASSEGGARPETQYFGPGTRLLVL.

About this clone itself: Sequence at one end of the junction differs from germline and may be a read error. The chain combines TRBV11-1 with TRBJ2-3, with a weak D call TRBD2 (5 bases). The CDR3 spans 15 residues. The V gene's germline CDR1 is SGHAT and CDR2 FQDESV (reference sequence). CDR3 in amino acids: CASSLARYPTDTQYF. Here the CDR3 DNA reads TGTGCCAGCAGCCTAGCCCGGTACCCCACAGATACGCAGTATTTT.

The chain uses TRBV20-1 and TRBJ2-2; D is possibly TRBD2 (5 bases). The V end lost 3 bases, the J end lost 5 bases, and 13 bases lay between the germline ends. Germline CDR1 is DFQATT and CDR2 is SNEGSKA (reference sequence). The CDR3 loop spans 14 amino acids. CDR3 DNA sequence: TGCAGTGCTAGTAGGGTGTCGGGAACCGGGGAGCTGTTTTTT. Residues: CSASRVSGTGELFF.

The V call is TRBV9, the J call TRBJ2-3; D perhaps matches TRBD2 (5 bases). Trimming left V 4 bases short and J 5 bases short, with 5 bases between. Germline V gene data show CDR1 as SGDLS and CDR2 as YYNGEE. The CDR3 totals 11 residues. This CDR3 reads CASSRGDTQYF. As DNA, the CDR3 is TGTGCCAGCAGCCGGGGAGATACGCAGTATTTT.

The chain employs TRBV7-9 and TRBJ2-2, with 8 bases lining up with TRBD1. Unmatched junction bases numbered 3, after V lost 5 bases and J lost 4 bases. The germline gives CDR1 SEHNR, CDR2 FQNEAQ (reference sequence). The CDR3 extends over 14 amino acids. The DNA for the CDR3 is TGTGCCAGCAGCCCGGACAGGGCCACCGGGGAGCTGTTTTTT. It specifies CASSPDRATGELFF.

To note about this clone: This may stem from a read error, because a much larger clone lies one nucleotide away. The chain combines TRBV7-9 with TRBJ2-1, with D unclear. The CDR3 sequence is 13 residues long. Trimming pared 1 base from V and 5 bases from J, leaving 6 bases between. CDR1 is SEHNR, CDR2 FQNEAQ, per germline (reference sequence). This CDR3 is CASSLGADNEQFF. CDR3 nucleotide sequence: TGTGCCAGCAGCTTAGGGGCAGACAATGAGCAGTTCTTC.

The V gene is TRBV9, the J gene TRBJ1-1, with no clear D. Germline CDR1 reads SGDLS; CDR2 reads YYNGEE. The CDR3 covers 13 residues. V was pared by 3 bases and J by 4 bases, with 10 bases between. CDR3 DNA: TGTGCCAGCAGCGGGGCCTATCGCACTGAAGCTTTCTTT. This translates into CASSGAYRTEAFF.

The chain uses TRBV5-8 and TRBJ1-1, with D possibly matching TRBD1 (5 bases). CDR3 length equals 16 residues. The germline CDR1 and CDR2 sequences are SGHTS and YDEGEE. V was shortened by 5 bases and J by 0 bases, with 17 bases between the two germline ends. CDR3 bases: TGTGCCAGCAGGGCGGGACTGCTTCAGCTGAACACTGAAGCTTTCTTT. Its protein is CASRAGLLQLNTEAFF.

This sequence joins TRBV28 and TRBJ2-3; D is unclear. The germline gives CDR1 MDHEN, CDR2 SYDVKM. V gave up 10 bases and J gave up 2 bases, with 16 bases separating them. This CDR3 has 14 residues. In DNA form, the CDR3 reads TGTGCCATCTGGGCAGCCACACCCACAGATACGCAGTATTTT. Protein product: CAIWAATPTDTQYF.

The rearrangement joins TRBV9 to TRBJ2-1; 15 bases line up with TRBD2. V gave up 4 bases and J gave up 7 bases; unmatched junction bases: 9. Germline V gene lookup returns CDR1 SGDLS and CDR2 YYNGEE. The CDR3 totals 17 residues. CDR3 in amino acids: CASSPRTSGGVRNEQFF. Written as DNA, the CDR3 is TGTGCCAGCAGCCCCCGGACTAGCGGGGGGGTTCGAAATGAGCAGTTCTTC.

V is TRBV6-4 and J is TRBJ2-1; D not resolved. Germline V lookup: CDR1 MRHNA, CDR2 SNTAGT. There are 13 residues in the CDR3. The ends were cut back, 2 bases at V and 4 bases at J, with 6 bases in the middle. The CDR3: CASSDGPYNEQFF. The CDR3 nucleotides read TGTGCCAGCAGTGACGGCCCTTACAATGAGCAGTTCTTC.

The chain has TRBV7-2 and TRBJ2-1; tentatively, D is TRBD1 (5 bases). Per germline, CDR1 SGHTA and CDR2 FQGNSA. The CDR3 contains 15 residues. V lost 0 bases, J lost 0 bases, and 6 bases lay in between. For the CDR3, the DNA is TGTGCCAGCAGCTTAGCGCAGGGCTCCTACAATGAGCAGTTCTTC. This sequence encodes CASSLAQGSYNEQFF.

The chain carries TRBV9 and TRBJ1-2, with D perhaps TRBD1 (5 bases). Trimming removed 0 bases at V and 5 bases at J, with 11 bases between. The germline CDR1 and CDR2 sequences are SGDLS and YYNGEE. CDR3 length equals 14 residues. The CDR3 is CASSVAGVPYGYTF. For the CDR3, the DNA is TGTGCCAGCAGCGTAGCGGGGGTGCCTTATGGCTACACCTTC.

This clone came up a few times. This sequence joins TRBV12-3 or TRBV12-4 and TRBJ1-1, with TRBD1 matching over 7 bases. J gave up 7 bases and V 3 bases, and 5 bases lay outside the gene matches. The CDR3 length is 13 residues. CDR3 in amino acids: CASSFRTGFEAFF. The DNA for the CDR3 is TGTGCCAGCAGTTTCCGGACAGGATTTGAAGCTTTCTTT.

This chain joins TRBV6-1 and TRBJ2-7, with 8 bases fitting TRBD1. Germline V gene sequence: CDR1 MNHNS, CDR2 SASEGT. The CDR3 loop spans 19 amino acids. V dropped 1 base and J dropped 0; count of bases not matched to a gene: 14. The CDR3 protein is CASSEEGTTRTGISYEQYF. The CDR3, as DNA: TGTGCCAGCAGTGAAGAAGGAACAACCCGGACAGGGATCTCCTACGAGCAGTACTTC.

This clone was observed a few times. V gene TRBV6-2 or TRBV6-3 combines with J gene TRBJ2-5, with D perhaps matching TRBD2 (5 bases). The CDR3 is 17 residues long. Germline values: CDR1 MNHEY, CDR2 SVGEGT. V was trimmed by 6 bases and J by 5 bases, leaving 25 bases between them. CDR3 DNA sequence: TGTGCCAGCAGACCTATTTCGCCTAGCCGCTTCGGGGAGACCCAGTACTTC. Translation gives CASRPISPSRFGETQYF.

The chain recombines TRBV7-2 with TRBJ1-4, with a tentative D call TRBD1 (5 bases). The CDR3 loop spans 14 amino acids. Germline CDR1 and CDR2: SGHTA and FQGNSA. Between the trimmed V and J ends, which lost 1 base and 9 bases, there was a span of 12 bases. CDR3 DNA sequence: TGTGCCAGCAGCTTAGTTCAGGGAGGTAAAAAACTGTTTTTT. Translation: CASSLVQGGKKLFF. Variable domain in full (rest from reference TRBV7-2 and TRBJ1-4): GAGVSQSPSNKVTEKGKDVELRCDPISGHTALYWYRQSLGQGLEFLIYFQGNSAPDKSGLPSDRFSAERTGGSVSTLTIQRTQQEDSAVYLCASSLVQGGKKLFFGSGTQLSVL.

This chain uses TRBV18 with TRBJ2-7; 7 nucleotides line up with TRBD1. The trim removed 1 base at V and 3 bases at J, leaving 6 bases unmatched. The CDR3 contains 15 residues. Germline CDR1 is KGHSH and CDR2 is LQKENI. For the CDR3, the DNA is TGTGCCAGCTCACCACAGGGGGCTAATTTCTACGAGCAGTACTTC. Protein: CASSPQGANFYEQYF.

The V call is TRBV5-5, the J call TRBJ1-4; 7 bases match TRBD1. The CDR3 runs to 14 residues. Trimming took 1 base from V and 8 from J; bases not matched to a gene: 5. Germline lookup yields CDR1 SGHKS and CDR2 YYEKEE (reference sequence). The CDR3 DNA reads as TGTGCCAGCAGCTTGACAGGGGCTCGGGAAAAACTGTTTTTT. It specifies CASSLTGAREKLFF.

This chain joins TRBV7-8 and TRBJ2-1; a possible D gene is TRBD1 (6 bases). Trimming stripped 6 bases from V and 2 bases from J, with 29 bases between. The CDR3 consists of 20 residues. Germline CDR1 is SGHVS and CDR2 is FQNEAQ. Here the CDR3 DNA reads TGTGCCAGCAGTTCCCGTTCAAGAATCCAGGGGAAGGAAGCCTACAATGAGCAGTTCTTC. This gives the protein CASSSRSRIQGKEAYNEQFF.